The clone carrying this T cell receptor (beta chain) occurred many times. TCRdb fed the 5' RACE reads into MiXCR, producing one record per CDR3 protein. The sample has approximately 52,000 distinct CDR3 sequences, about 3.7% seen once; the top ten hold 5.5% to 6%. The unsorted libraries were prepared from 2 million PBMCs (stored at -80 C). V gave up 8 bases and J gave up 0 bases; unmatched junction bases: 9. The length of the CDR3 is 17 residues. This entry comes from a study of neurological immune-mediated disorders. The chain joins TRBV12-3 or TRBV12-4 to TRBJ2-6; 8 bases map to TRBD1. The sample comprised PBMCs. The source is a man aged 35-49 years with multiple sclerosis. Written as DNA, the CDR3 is TGTGCCAGCTACCCCGGGACAGGCTACTCTGGGGCCAACGTCCTGACTTTC. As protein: CASYPGTGYSGANVLTF.